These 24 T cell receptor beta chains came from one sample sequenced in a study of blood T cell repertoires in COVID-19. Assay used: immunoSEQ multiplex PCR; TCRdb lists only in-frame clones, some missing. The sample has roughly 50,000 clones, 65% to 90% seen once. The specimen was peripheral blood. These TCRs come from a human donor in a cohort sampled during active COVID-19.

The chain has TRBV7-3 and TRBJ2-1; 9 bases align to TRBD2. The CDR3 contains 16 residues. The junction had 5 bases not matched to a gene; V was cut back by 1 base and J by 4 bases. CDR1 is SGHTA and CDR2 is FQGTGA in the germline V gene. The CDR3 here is CASSLSLREGYNEQFF. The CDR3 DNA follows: TGTGCCAGCAGCTTAAGTTTGCGGGAGGGGTACAATGAGCAGTTCTTC.

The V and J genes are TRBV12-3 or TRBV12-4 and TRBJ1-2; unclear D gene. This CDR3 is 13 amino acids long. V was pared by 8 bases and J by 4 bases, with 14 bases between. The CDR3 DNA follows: TGTGCCAGCCGGGGTGGTCTCCTCTATGGCTACACCTTC. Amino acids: CASRGGLLYGYTF.

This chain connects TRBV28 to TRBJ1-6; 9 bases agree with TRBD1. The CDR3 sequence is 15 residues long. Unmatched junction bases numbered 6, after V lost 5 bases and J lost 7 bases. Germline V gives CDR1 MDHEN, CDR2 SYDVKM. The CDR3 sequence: CASSGGQGLNSPLHF. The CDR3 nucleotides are TGTGCCAGCAGTGGAGGACAGGGGTTGAATTCACCCCTCCACTTT.

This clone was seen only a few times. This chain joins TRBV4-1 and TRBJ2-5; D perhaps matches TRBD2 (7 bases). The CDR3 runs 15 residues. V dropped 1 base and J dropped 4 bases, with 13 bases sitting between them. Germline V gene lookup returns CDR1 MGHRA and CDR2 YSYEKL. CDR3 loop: CASSQGGGGLETQYF. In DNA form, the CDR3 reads TGCGCCAGCAGCCAAGGTGGGGGGGGGCTAGAGACCCAGTACTTC.

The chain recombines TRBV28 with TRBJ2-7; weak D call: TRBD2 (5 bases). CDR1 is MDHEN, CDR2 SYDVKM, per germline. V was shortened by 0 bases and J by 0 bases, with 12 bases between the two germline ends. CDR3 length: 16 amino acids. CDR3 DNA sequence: TGTGCCAGCAGTTTATGGGGCGGGCTTTTCTCCTACGAGCAGTACTTC. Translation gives CASSLWGGLFSYEQYF. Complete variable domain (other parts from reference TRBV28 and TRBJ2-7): DVKVTQSSRYLVKRTGEKVFLECVQDMDHENMFWYRQDPGLGLRLIYFSYDVKMKEKGDIPEGYSVSREKKERFSLILESASTNQTSMYLCASSLWGGLFSYEQYFGPGTRLTVT.

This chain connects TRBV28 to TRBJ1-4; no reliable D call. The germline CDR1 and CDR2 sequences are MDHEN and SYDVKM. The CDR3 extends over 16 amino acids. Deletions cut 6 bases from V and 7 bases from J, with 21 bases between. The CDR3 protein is CASSSLGNRRGEKLFF. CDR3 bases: TGTGCCAGCAGCAGTTTAGGTAACCGGCGGGGTGAAAAACTGTTTTTT.

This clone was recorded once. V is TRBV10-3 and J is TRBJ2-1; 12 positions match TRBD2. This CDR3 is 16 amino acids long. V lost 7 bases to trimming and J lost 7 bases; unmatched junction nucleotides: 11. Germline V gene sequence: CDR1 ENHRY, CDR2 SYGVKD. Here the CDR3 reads CAITKSTSGSVNEQFF. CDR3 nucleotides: TGTGCCATCACCAAGTCGACTAGCGGGAGTGTGAATGAGCAGTTCTTC.

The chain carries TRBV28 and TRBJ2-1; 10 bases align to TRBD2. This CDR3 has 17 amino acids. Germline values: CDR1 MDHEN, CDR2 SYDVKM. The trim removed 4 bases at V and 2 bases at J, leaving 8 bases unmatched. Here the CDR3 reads CASSSSSSGRAYNEQFF. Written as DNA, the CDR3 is TGTGCCAGCAGTTCCTCTTCTAGCGGGAGAGCCTACAATGAGCAGTTCTTC.

The DNA of the CDR3 is TGTGCCAGCAGTTTTTTAGCTACCAACACAGATACGCAGTATTTT. Amino acid sequence: CASSFLATNTDTQYF. The rearrangement links TRBV27 to TRBJ2-3, with D hard to call. Germline-derived CDR1 and CDR2 are MNHEY and SMNVEV (reference sequence). The length of the CDR3 is 15 residues. With 3 bases removed from V and 2 bases from J, the gap between germline ends came to 12 bases.

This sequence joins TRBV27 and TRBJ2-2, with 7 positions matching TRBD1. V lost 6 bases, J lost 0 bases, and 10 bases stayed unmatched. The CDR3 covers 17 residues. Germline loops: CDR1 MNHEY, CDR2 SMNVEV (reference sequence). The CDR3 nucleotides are TGTGCCAGCAGCGACCAGGGACAGTTCGCGAACACCGGGGAGCTGTTTTTT. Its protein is CASSDQGQFANTGELFF.

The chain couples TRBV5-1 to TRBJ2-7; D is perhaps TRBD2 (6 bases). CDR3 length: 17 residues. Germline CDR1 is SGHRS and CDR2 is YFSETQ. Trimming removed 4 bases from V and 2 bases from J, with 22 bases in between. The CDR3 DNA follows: TGCGCCAGCAGCCCCGCTCCTGGAGGGCCCCGAACCTACGAGCAGTACTTC. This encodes CASSPAPGGPRTYEQYF.

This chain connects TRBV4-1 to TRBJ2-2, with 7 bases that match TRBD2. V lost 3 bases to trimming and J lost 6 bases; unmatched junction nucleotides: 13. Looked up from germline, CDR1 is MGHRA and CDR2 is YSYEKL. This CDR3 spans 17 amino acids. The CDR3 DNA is TGCGCCAGCAGCCATTTCTACCGCGGGAGCGGCGCCGGGGAGCTGTTTTTT. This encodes CASSHFYRGSGAGELFF.

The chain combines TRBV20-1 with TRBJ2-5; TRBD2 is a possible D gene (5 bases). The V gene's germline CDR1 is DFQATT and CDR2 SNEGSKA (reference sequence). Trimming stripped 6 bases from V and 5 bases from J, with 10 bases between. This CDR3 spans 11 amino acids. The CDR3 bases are TGCAGTGCGGCTAGCCGGGAGACCCAGTACTTC. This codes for CSAASRETQYF.

The CDR3 spells CASSFTSGETQYF. The CDR3 nucleotides are TGTGCCAGCAGCTTTACTAGCGGAGAGACCCAGTACTTC. The chain joins TRBV5-4 to TRBJ2-5; TRBD2 aligns across 8 bases. Germline V gene data show CDR1 as SGHNT and CDR2 as YYREEE (reference sequence). This CDR3 is built from 13 residues. The V and J ends lost 2 bases and 4 bases, in that order; junction bases with no gene match: 1.

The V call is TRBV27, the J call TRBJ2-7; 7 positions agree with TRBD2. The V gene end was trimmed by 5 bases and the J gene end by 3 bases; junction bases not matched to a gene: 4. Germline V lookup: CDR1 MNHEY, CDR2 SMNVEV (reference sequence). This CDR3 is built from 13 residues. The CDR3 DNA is TGTGCCAGCAGTATTTCTAGCGGCTACGAGCAGTACTTC. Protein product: CASSISSGYEQYF.

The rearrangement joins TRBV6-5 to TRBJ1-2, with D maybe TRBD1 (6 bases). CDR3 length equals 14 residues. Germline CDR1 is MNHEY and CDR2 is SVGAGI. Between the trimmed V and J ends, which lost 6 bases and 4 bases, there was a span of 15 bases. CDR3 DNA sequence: TGTGCCAGCAGCTCGGGGGGGCTTCCCTATGGCTACACCTTC. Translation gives CASSSGGLPYGYTF.

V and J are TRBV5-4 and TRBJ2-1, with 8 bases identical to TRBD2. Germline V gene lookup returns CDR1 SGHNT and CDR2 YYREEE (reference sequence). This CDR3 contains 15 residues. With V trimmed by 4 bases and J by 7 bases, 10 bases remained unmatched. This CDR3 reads CASSRAGTSQNEQFF. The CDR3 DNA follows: TGTGCCAGCAGCCGCGCCGGGACTAGTCAAAATGAGCAGTTCTTC.

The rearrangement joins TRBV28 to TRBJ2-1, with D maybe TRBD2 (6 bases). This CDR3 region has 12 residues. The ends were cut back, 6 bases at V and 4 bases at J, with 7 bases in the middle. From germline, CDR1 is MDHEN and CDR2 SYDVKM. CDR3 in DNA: TGTGCCAGCAGGAGCGGGTACAATGAGCAGTTCTTC. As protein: CASRSGYNEQFF.

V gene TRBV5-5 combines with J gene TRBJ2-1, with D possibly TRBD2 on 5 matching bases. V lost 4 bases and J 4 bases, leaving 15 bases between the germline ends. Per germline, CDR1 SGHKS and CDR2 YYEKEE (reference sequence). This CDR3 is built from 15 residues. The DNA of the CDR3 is TGTGCCAGCAGCCCGATCGGATCGGGGTACAATGAGCAGTTCTTC. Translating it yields CASSPIGSGYNEQFF. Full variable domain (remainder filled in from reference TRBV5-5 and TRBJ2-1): DAGVTQSPTHLIKTRGQQVTLRCSPISGHKSVSWYQQVLGQGPQFIFQYYEKEERGRGNFPDRFSARQFPNYSSELNVNALLLGDSALYLCASSPIGSGYNEQFFGPGTRLTVL.

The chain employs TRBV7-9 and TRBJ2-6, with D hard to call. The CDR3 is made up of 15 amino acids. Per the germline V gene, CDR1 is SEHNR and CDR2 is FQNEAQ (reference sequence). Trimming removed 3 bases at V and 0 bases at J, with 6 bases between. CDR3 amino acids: CASSFSVSGANVLTF. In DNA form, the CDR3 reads TGTGCCAGCAGCTTTTCGGTCTCTGGGGCCAACGTCCTGACTTTC.

CDR3 bases: TGTGCCAGCAGCCAAGAGTCAGCGTTGAGGGGGAATGAGCAGTTCTTC. Translating gives CASSQESALRGNEQFF. V usage is TRBV14 and J usage is TRBJ2-1, with a weak D call TRBD1 (6 bases). V lost 0 bases and J lost 7, with 16 bases in between. This CDR3 has 16 amino acids. Germline V lookup: CDR1 SGHDN, CDR2 FVKESK.

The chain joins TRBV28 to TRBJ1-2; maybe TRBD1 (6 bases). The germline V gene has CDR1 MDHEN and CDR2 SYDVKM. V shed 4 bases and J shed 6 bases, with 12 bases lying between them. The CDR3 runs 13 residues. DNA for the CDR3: TGTGCCAGCAGTTGGGCAGGGGACAATGGCTACACCTTC. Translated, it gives CASSWAGDNGYTF.

The chain's CDR3 is CASRDTYGYTF. CDR3 DNA sequence: TGTGCCAGCAGGGACACCTATGGCTACACCTTC. The rearrangement uses TRBV2 and TRBJ1-2, with TRBD1 as a possible D gene (5 bases). Germline values: CDR1 SNHLY, CDR2 FYNNEI. This CDR3 is 11 amino acids long. V was shortened by 6 bases and J by 4 bases, with 6 bases between the two germline ends.

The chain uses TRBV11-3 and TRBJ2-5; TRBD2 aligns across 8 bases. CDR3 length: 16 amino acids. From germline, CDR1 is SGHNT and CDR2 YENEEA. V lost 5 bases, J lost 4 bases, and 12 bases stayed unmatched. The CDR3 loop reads CASSPGGGRPGETQYF. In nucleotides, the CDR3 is TGTGCCAGCAGCCCCGGGGGGGGGCGGCCAGGAGAGACCCAGTACTTC.